The TCR beta chain described here comes from a study of blood T cell repertoires in COVID-19. Trimming left V 4 bases short and J 7 bases short, with 13 bases between. Germline lookup yields CDR1 LGHDT and CDR2 YNNKEL (reference sequence). CDR3 length: 14 residues. Clones were read by immunoSEQ multiplex PCR, and TCRdb kept only the in-frame ones, dropping some. Of 130,000 or so clones listed, about 80% are singletons. The TCR comes from a man aged 50 to 59 who had recovered from COVID-19. The V call is TRBV3-1 (or the pseudogene TRBV3-2), the J call TRBJ1-4, with unresolved D. Material for sequencing was PBMCs or T cells enriched from blood (not recorded which). The CDR3 loop is CASSPLPTGEKLFF. DNA for the CDR3: TGTGCCAGCAGCCCCCTCCCAACTGGTGAAAAACTGTTTTTT.